The T cell receptor beta chain described here comes from a study of blood T cell repertoires in COVID-19. Across the study: Nucleic acid was either cDNA or gDNA, and it came from T cells, B-cell-depleted T cells, or PBMCs.

This CDR3 is built from 11 residues. The V and J ends lost 6 bases and 13 bases, in that order; junction bases with no gene match: 4. Germline CDR1 LGHDT, CDR2 YNNKEL (reference sequence). As handled by the study authors: Reference gene primer amplification gave nucleated cell count estimates. Sequenced by immunoSEQ multiplex PCR; TCRdb stores in-frame clones only, minus some. The DNA gave D and trimming, while V, J and clone size come from that table. The top ten clones hold 6.9% of a sample with around 320,000 clones, around 89% of them seen once. The sequenced sample was peripheral blood. The genes are TRBV3-1 (or the pseudogene TRBV3-2) and TRBJ1-3; 9 bases fit TRBD1. The TCR originated in a woman under 40 who had recovered from COVID-19. The CDR3 here is CASRSGTGIYF. For the CDR3, the DNA is TGTGCCAGCAGATCCGGGACAGGGATATATTTT.